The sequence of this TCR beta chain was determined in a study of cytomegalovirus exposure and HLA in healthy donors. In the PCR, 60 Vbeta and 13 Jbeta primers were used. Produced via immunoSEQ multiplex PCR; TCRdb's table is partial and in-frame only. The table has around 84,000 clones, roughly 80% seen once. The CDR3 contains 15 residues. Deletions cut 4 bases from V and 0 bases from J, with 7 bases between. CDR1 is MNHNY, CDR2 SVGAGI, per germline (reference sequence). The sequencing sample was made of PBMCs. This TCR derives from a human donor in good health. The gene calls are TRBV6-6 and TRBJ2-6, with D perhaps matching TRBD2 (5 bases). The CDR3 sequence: CASSSRDSGANVLTF. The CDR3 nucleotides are TGTGCCAGCAGTTCCCGGGACTCTGGGGCCAACGTCCTGACTTTC.